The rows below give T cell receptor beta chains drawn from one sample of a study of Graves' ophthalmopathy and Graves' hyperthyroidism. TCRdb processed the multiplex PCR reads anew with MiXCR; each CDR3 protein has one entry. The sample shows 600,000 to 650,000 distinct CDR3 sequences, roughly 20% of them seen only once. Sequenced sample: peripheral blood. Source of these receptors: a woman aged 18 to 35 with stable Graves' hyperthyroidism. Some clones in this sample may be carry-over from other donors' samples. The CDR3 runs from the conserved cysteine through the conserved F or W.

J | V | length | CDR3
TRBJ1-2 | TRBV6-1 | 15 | CASRLYRDRDYGYTF
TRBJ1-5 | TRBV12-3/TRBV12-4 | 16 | CASSLGTVIGNQPQHF
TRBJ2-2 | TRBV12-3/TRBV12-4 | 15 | CASNPLAGRTGELFF
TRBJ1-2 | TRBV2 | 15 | CASSVGTPSNYGYTF
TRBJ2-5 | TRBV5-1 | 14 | CASSLPGAWETQYF
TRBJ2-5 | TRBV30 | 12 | CAWSEGAETQYF
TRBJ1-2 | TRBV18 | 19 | CASSRTSGQGAAGNYGYTF
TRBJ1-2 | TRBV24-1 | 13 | CATSGGAGYGYTF
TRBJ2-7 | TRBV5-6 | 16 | CASSLPFSGQTYEQYF
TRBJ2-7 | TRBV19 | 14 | CASSMTGAPYEQYF
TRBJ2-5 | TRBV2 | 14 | CASSGVPPAETQYF
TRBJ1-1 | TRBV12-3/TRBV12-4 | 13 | CASSQTMNTEAFF
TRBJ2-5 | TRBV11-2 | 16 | CASRRYRGIARETQYF
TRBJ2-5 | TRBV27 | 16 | CASSLRPFGGQETQYF
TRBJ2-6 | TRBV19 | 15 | CASSIVISGANVLTF
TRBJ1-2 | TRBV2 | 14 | CASSRGGQNYGYTF
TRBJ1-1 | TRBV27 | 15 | CASSLGAGGNTEAFF
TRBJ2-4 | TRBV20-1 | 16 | CSARDLLAGGEYIKYF
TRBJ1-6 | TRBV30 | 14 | CAWSADPWNSPLHF
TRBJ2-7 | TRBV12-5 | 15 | CASLLRDRRDYEQYF
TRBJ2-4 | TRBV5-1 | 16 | CASSLAPGASKNIQYF
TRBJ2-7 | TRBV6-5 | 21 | CASRSDRVGPDRPLVTNEQYF
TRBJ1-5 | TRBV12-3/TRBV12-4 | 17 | CASSQAGEVVANQPQHF
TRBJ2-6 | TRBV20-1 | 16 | CSARDRGSSGANVLTF
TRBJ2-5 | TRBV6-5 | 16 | CASSYPGTVGRKTQYF
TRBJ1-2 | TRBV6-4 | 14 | CASRPHTGYYGYTF
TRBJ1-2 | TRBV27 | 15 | CASRGAGGRNYGYTF
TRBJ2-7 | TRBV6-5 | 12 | CASSFEGGEQYF
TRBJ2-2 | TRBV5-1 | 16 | CASSLETGANTGELFF
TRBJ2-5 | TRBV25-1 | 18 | CASSELTSGSPGQETQYF
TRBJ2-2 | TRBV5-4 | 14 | CTSSLVRNTGELFF
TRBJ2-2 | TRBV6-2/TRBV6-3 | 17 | CASRPGLAVANTGELFF
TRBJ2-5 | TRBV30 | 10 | CAWSSRTQYF
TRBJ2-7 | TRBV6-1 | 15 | CASRGLQGSPYEQYF
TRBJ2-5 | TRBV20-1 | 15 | CSAINPAGRQETQYF
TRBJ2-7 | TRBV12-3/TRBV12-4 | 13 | CASSLALAYEQYF
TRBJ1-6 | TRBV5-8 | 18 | CASSLAFRTANYNSPLHF
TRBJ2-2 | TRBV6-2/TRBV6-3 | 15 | CASSKTSGDTGELFF
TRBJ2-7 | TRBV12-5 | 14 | CASGGTGGASEQYF
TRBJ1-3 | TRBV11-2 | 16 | CASSLVLRAFGNTIYF
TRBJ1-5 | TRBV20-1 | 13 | CSATRAGDRAQHF
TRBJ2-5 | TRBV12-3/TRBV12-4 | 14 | CASSRTGGTSPQYF